A selection of T cell receptor beta chains follows, all from one sample in a study of blood T cell repertoires in COVID-19. TCRdb keeps only in-frame clones here, not all; method: immunoSEQ multiplex PCR. The sample lists a few hundred thousand clones, about 87% occurring once. The sequencing input was PBMCs or T cells enriched from blood (not recorded which). The receptors were gathered from a man aged 18 to 30 with acute COVID-19. Both conserved end residues are part of each CDR3. A D gene is named only where the DNA matches it firmly. Clone size, where shown, is once, few, many, or a class for clones that have expanded.

v_gene	d_gene	j_gene	abundance	CDR3nt	CDR3aa
TRBV9	.	TRBJ1-3	.	TGTGCCAGCAGCTCCGATGTAGGGAGCCGGGGAAACACCATATATTTT	CASSSDVGSRGNTIYF
TRBV18	.	TRBJ2-7	.	TGTGCCAGCTCGTCCCCGGAGAGGCCTCCCTACGAGCAGTACTTC	CASSSPERPPYEQYF
TRBV28	TRBD2	TRBJ2-7	.	TGTGCCAGCAGTGCCGCAGGGACTAGCGATTACGAGCAGTACTTC	CASSAAGTSDYEQYF
TRBV5-1	.	TRBJ1-4	few	TGCGCCAGCAGCTTGGGCCAGCGTAATGAAAAACTGTTTTTT	CASSLGQRNEKLFF
TRBV4-2	TRBD1	TRBJ1-5	.	TGTGCCAGCAGCCCCGACAGGGGTGACAATCAGCCCCAGCATTTT	CASSPDRGDNQPQHF
TRBV5-1	TRBD1	TRBJ1-1	.	TGCGCCAGCAGCTTGGCCTCAGGGGGCTATGACACTGAAGCTTTCTTT	CASSLASGGYDTEAFF
TRBV18	.	TRBJ1-3	.	TGTGCCAGCTCACAAGAGAGGCTCGACAGGAGCTCTGGAAACACCATATATTTT	CASSQERLDRSSGNTIYF
TRBV4-2	.	TRBJ1-4	few	TGTGCCAGCAGCCAATACCCGAGGGCAACTAATGAAAAACTGTTTTTT	CASSQYPRATNEKLFF
TRBV6-5	.	TRBJ2-5	.	TGTGCCAGCAGGACCCGGCGGGGACAAGAGACCCAGTACTTC	CASRTRRGQETQYF
TRBV28	.	TRBJ1-5	.	TGTGCCAGCAGTTACCCCCTCGGTCAGCCCCAGCATTTT	CASSYPLGQPQHF
TRBV10-3	TRBD2	TRBJ2-7	.	TGTGCCATCAGTGGGGGGGGAAACGAGCAGTACTTC	CAISGGGNEQYF
TRBV3-1/TRBV3-2	.	TRBJ1-5	.	TGTGCCAGCAGCCAAGACCGACGGGGTGGCCAGCCCCAGCATTTT	CASSQDRRGGQPQHF
TRBV28	TRBD1	TRBJ1-5	.	TGTGCCATCGCGACAGGGATTCAGCCCCAGCATTTT	CAIATGIQPQHF
TRBV20-1	TRBD2	TRBJ2-3	.	TGCAGTGCTAGTGGGCAGGGGTTTAGCGGGAGGGCAGATACGCAGTATTTT	CSASGQGFSGRADTQYF
TRBV28	TRBD1	TRBJ1-2	.	TGTGCCAGCAGTCAACCGGGACAGCCGTATGGCTACACCTTC	CASSQPGQPYGYTF
TRBV3-1/TRBV3-2	.	TRBJ1-3	.	TGTGCCAGCAGCCAAGCCGGACAGCACTCTGGAAACACCATATATTTT	CASSQAGQHSGNTIYF
TRBV28	TRBD2	TRBJ2-3	.	TGTGCCAGCAGCCTTACTAGCGGGAGGATATCAGATACGCAGTATTTT	CASSLTSGRISDTQYF
TRBV6-6	TRBD2	TRBJ2-7	.	TGTGCCAGCAGTTCCAAAAGCGGGAGGGCCTTGACCGAGCAGTACTTC	CASSSKSGRALTEQYF
TRBV5-1	.	TRBJ2-5	.	TGCGCCAGCAGCTTGGGGGGTAGCGTGCAAGAGACCCAGTACTTC	CASSLGGSVQETQYF
TRBV12-3/TRBV12-4	.	TRBJ1-3	.	TGTGCCAGCACCCTTTCGGCTGGAAACACCATATATTTT	CASTLSAGNTIYF
TRBV9	.	TRBJ2-1	.	TGTGCCAGCAGCGCAGAAAACCACAATGAGCAGTTCTTC	CASSAENHNEQFF
TRBV6-5	.	TRBJ2-7	.	TGTGCCAGCAGTTACTCCCCCGGGAACTACGAGCAGTACTTC	CASSYSPGNYEQYF
TRBV27	TRBD1	TRBJ1-6	.	TGTGCCAGCCAGACAGGGGGGGGTTCACCCCTCCACTTT	CASQTGGGSPLHF
TRBV7-6	.	TRBJ2-5	.	TGTGCCAGCAGTCGGACACCCCAAGGGAATCAAGAGACCCAGTACTTC	CASSRTPQGNQETQYF
TRBV4-1	.	TRBJ1-5	.	TGCGCCAGCAGCCAAGATCTCATGACAGGACATCAGCCCCAGCATTTT	CASSQDLMTGHQPQHF
TRBV10-2	TRBD2	TRBJ2-2	.	TGCGCCAGCAGTGATCGGGGGGGTAACACCGGGGAGCTGTTTTTT	CASSDRGGNTGELFF
TRBV30	.	TRBJ2-2	.	TGTGCCTGGAGCGACCGTCAGGGCCACACCGGGGAGCTGTTTTTT	CAWSDRQGHTGELFF
TRBV3-1/TRBV3-2	TRBD1	TRBJ1-2	.	TGTGCCAGCAGCCAAGATGTGGGACAGCTGAACTATGGCTACACCTTC	CASSQDVGQLNYGYTF
TRBV5-6	.	TRBJ2-7	.	TGTGCCAGCAGCGTTGTCGCAGGTTCCCCCTACGAGCAGTACTTC	CASSVVAGSPYEQYF